This T cell receptor beta chain was captured in a study of T cell responses to AZD1222 COVID-19 vaccine. This clone was recorded a few times. Its antigen is unknown. Only in-frame clones appear in the TCRdb table, and some are missing; sequencing was by immunoSEQ multiplex PCR. The table has around 170,000 clones, about nine tenths seen once. Regarding the study as a whole: Donors skewed white British and female; clonal diversity was possibly underestimated. An increase in Spike-specific TCR breadth and depth was observed after two AZD1222 doses. It was only five to seven AZD1222 recipients who were seropositive at baseline. Without day 14 samples, only post-peak T cell repertoires were studied.

Sequenced here: peripheral blood, sampled on day 0 of AZD1222 vaccination. This receptor was obtained from an adult in good health.

CDR3 sequence reads: CASSRNWDSSYEQYF. The CDR3 DNA reads as TGTGCCAGCAGCCGAAACTGGGACAGCTCCTACGAGCAGTACTTC. The rearrangement uses TRBV6-6 and TRBJ2-7; 7 bases fit TRBD1. The CDR3 length is 15 residues. V gave up 6 bases and J gave up 0 bases; unmatched junction bases: 8. Germline CDR1 and CDR2: MNHNY and SVGAGI (reference sequence).